This paragraph covers one TCR beta chain sequence. Methods used by the authors: Nucleated cell number was recorded as an estimate derived from reference gene primer amplification. TCRdb's table, derived via immunoSEQ multiplex PCR, lists solely in-frame clones and lacks some. That table is the source of V, J and clone size, and D and trimming were worked out from the DNA. The table records about 200,000 clones, roughly 77% of them present only once. These data are taken from a study of blood T cell repertoires in COVID-19. Study summary: PBMCs, B-cell-depleted T cells, or T cells provided the cDNA or gDNA that made up the material.

In germline, CDR1 is LNHDA, CDR2 SQIVND (reference sequence). After removal of 1 base from V and 1 base from J, the junction contained 5 bases not matched to a gene. The CDR3 runs 16 residues. Clinical history reported by participants formed the basis on which cohorts were assigned. This TCR was recovered from a woman aged 45-65 years with acute COVID-19. V usage is TRBV19 and J usage is TRBJ1-1; 8 bases are shared with TRBD1. Sample: PBMCs or T cells enriched from blood (not recorded which). The CDR3 protein is CASSIGPGTGNTEAFF. For the CDR3, the DNA is TGTGCCAGTAGTATAGGTCCCGGGACAGGGAACACTGAAGCTTTCTTT.